These 31 T cell receptor beta chains came from one sample sequenced in a study of cytomegalovirus exposure and HLA in healthy donors. The PCR contained 60 Vbeta and 13 Jbeta primers. TCRdb keeps only in-frame clones here, not all; method: immunoSEQ multiplex PCR. The table includes roughly 100,000 clones, roughly 80% detected once. Sequenced: PBMCs. These TCRs come from a man aged 35-49 years in good health and CMV-seronegative.

The chain links TRBV6-5 to TRBJ1-4, with D tentatively TRBD1 (6 bases). This CDR3 spans 15 amino acids. Trimming removed 0 bases from V and 5 bases from J, with 10 bases in between. Germline CDR1 and CDR2: MNHEY and SVGAGI. CDR3 loop: CASSYSPDRNEKLFF. The CDR3 coding sequence is TGTGCCAGCAGTTACTCGCCAGACAGGAATGAAAAACTGTTTTTT.

This clone was detected only once. This sequence joins TRBV6-1 and TRBJ1-6; 8 bases are a match to TRBD1. There are 17 residues in the CDR3. Trimming cost V 3 bases and J 10 bases; bases outside gene matches: 14. Germline lookup yields CDR1 MNHNS and CDR2 SASEGT. CDR3 protein: CASSEMGAGGAGSPLHF. The CDR3 region has the DNA TGTGCCAGCAGTGAGATGGGGGCAGGGGGCGCCGGATCACCCCTCCACTTT.

This clone was seen just once. This chain uses TRBV18 with TRBJ2-1; TRBD1 is a possible D gene (6 bases). Germline CDR1 reads KGHSH; CDR2 reads LQKENI. The CDR3 runs to 14 residues. With 4 bases removed from V and 7 bases from J, the gap between germline ends came to 14 bases. This CDR3 reads CASSLYRVGNEQFF. As DNA, the CDR3 is TGTGCCAGCTCACTATACAGGGTGGGGAATGAGCAGTTCTTC.

This rearrangement joins TRBV15 to TRBJ2-3; 10 bases align to TRBD2. This CDR3 is built from 17 residues. Germline CDR1 is LNHNV and CDR2 is YYDKDF (reference sequence). V was clipped by 0 bases and J by 5 bases; unmatched bases: 8. CDR3: CATSREGAGGPGDTQYF. As DNA, the CDR3 is TGTGCCACCAGCAGAGAGGGAGCGGGGGGGCCAGGAGATACGCAGTATTTT.

The chain has TRBV4-1 and TRBJ2-1; no firm D call. In germline, CDR1 is MGHRA, CDR2 YSYEKL. V lost 0 bases and J lost 9, with 9 bases in between. CDR3 length equals 13 residues. The CDR3 DNA reads as TGCGCCAGCAGCCAAGAGGGTGCTAGTGAGCAGTTCTTC. Amino acid sequence: CASSQEGASEQFF.

Concerning this clone: This sample also contains other DNA sequences that code for the same CDR3. V is TRBV4-1 and J is TRBJ2-2, with 8 bases that match TRBD2. Trimming took 1 base from V and 6 from J; bases not matched to a gene: 7. Germline V gene lookup returns CDR1 MGHRA and CDR2 YSYEKL. The CDR3 loop spans 16 amino acids. The CDR3 region is CASSQAGGGEAGELFF. CDR3 DNA: TGCGCCAGCAGCCAAGCCGGGGGGGGAGAGGCCGGGGAGCTGTTTTTT.

V usage is TRBV4-1 and J usage is TRBJ2-2; no reliable D call. Germline V CDR1 and CDR2: MGHRA, YSYEKL. Trimming left V 3 bases short and J 2 bases short, with 10 bases between. The CDR3 has 15 residues. As DNA, the CDR3 is TGCGCCAGCAGCCAGGCCTTTCTCAACACCGGGGAGCTGTTTTTT. Its protein is CASSQAFLNTGELFF.

This chain joins TRBV7-8 and TRBJ2-7; 7 bases match TRBD2. The CDR3 has 14 amino acids. V dropped 4 bases and J dropped 3; count of bases not matched to a gene: 6. In germline, CDR1 is SGHVS, CDR2 FQNEAQ. CDR3 bases: TGTGCCAGCAGCTCCTTCAGCGGGAACTACGAGCAGTACTTC. Amino acid sequence: CASSSFSGNYEQYF.

The CDR3 region is CASSRGAYNEQFF. CDR3 DNA: TGTGCCAGCAGCCGGGGGGCCTACAATGAGCAGTTCTTC. This sequence joins TRBV7-3 and TRBJ2-1, with 7 positions matching TRBD2. The trim removed 5 bases at V and 2 bases at J, leaving 0 bases unmatched. The germline V gene has CDR1 SGHTA and CDR2 FQGTGA. The CDR3 extends over 13 amino acids.

V is TRBV20-1 and J is TRBJ2-1, with D unresolved. Trimming left V 7 bases short and J 10 bases short, with 5 bases between. Germline CDR1 DFQATT, CDR2 SNEGSKA (reference sequence). There are 8 residues in the CDR3. CDR3 nucleotide sequence: TGCAGTGTGGGCGAGCAGTTCTTC. It specifies CSVGEQFF.

The V call is TRBV5-1, the J call TRBJ2-2; TRBD1 is a possible D gene (7 bases). CDR1 SGHRS and CDR2 YFSETQ come from the germline V gene. The CDR3 covers 19 residues. V was cut by 6 bases and J by 0 bases, with 24 bases left in between. CDR3 sequence (DNA): TGCGCCAGCATGCCGGCCCGCGGGACAGCAAATGCGAACACCGGGGAGCTGTTTTTT. Residues: CASMPARGTANANTGELFF.

The J gene is TRBJ2-5, the V gene TRBV11-2; D gene unclear. The CDR3 is made up of 12 amino acids. CDR1 SGHAT and CDR2 FQNNGV come from the germline V gene. V lost 1 base, J lost 4 bases, and 4 bases lay in between. The chain's CDR3 is CASSLVGETQYF. DNA of the CDR3: TGTGCCAGCAGCTTAGTCGGAGAGACCCAGTACTTC.

V usage is TRBV6-5 and J usage is TRBJ2-5; TRBD1 matches at 11 bases. After removal of 5 bases from V and 8 bases from J, the junction contained 4 bases not matched to a gene. The CDR3 runs 13 residues. Germline CDR1 MNHEY, CDR2 SVGAGI. For the CDR3, the DNA is TGTGCCAGCAGTCCCGGGACAGGGGGTACCCAGTACTTC. This translates into CASSPGTGGTQYF.

The V call is TRBV29-1, the J call TRBJ2-7; D uncertain. Per germline, CDR1 SQVTM and CDR2 ANQGSEA. This CDR3 has 15 residues. V was trimmed by 2 bases and J by 4 bases, leaving 18 bases between them. As DNA, the CDR3 is TGCAGCGTTGAAATCCCGGCGGTGGTGGGTTACGAGCAGTACTTC. This translates into CSVEIPAVVGYEQYF.

The chain couples TRBV13 to TRBJ2-3, with 7 bases aligning to TRBD1. The CDR3 runs 15 residues. The germline CDR1 and CDR2 sequences are PRHDT and FYEKMQ (reference sequence). V lost 4 bases and J lost 0; bases outside the gene matches: 4. The CDR3 DNA is TGTGCCAGCAGCTGGGGGACAGTTAGCACAGATACGCAGTATTTT. This codes for CASSWGTVSTDTQYF. Drawing the rest from reference TRBV13 and TRBJ2-3, the complete variable domain is AAGVIQSPRHLIKEKRETATLKCYPIPRHDTVYWYQQGPGQDPQFLISFYEKMQSDKGSIPDRFSAQQFSDYHSELNMSSLELGDSALYFCASSWGTVSTDTQYFGPGTRLTVL.

This clone was seen just once. The chain links TRBV5-6 to TRBJ2-7; TRBD1 agrees at 9 bases. V lost 4 bases to trimming and J lost 3 bases; unmatched junction nucleotides: 8. CDR1 and CDR2 (germline): SGHDT, YYEEEE. This CDR3 is built from 15 residues. The CDR3 bases are TGTGCCAGCAGCGGGGGGACAGGGACCCTCTACGAGCAGTACTTC. This encodes CASSGGTGTLYEQYF.

The chain is built from TRBV7-2 and TRBJ2-3; 7 nucleotides line up with TRBD2. Per the germline V gene, CDR1 is SGHTA and CDR2 is FQGNSA. The CDR3 contains 16 residues. V trimming: 0 bases; J trimming: 0 bases; junction bases outside the gene matches: 3. The CDR3 nucleotides read TGTGCCAGCAGCTTAGCTCCCGGGGGGAGCACAGATACGCAGTATTTT. This sequence encodes CASSLAPGGSTDTQYF.

DNA of the CDR3: TGTGCCAGCGCGATAGACAGGGGTGGCACTGAAGCTTTCTTT. Encoded protein: CASAIDRGGTEAFF. The genes are TRBV18 and TRBJ1-1; 8 bases map to TRBD1. This CDR3 has 14 residues. Per germline, CDR1 KGHSH and CDR2 LQKENI. J lost 4 bases, V lost 8 bases, and 9 bases had no gene match. Together with reference TRBV18 and TRBJ1-1, the CDR3 gives the full variable domain: NAGVMQNPRHLVRRRGQEARLRCSPMKGHSHVYWYRQLPEEGLKFMVYLQKENIIDESGMPKERFSAEFPKEGPSILRIQQVVRGDSAAYFCASAIDRGGTEAFFGQGTRLTVV.

The chain is built from TRBV6-1 and TRBJ2-6; a possible D gene is TRBD1 (5 bases). The CDR3 has 15 residues. The germline CDR1 and CDR2 sequences are MNHNS and SASEGT. The V end was cut by 1 base, the J end by 2 bases, with 6 bases between. CDR3 in DNA: TGTGCCAGCAGTGAAGGACAGACTGGGGCCAACGTCCTGACTTTC. Residues: CASSEGQTGANVLTF.

The chain links TRBV5-8 to TRBJ1-4; D gene uncertain. CDR3 length equals 14 residues. The germline CDR1 and CDR2 sequences are SGHTS and YDEGEE. Trimming took 2 bases from V and 6 from J, leaving 11 bases between them. CDR3 amino acids: CASSFGSGYEKLFF. The CDR3 coding sequence is TGTGCCAGCAGCTTCGGGTCTGGTTATGAAAAACTGTTTTTT. Together with reference TRBV5-8 and TRBJ1-4, the CDR3 gives the full variable domain: EAGVTQSPTHLIKTRGQQATLRCSPISGHTSVYWYQQALGLGLQFLLWYDEGEERNRGNFPPRFSGRQFPNYSSELNVNALELEDSALYLCASSFGSGYEKLFFGSGTQLSVL.

This clone came up a few times. This rearrangement joins TRBV15 to TRBJ2-3; 14 bases agree with TRBD2. With 5 bases clipped from V and 4 bases from J, the junction kept 2 bases outside the gene matches. This CDR3 has 15 amino acids. In germline, CDR1 is LNHNV, CDR2 YYDKDF (reference sequence). CDR3 sequence: CATSPGLAGADTQYF. DNA for the CDR3: TGTGCCACCAGCCCGGGACTAGCGGGGGCAGATACGCAGTATTTT.

This clone was picked up a small number of times. This chain links TRBV5-1 with TRBJ1-1; 7 nucleotides align to TRBD1. With 0 bases clipped from V and 6 bases from J, the junction kept 2 bases outside the gene matches. The CDR3 totals 13 residues. CDR1 is SGHRS and CDR2 is YFSETQ in the germline V gene. This chain's CDR3 is CASSLGTGAEAFF. The DNA of the CDR3 is TGCGCCAGCAGCTTGGGGACAGGAGCTGAAGCTTTCTTT. Using reference TRBV5-1 and TRBJ1-1 for the parts outside the CDR3, the full variable domain is KAGVTQTPRYLIKTRGQQVTLSCSPISGHRSVSWYQQTPGQGLQFLFEYFSETQRNKGNFPGRFSGRQFSNSRSEMNVSTLELGDSALYLCASSLGTGAEAFFGQGTRLTVV.

The rearrangement joins TRBV5-1 to TRBJ1-1; 7 bases align to TRBD1. Germline CDR1 and CDR2: SGHRS and YFSETQ. V lost 4 bases and J lost 6; bases outside the gene matches: 12. This CDR3 is 15 amino acids long. As DNA, the CDR3 is TGCGCCAGCAGCATGAGGCAGGGGGTTTTTGCTGAAGCTTTCTTT. Protein sequence: CASSMRQGVFAEAFF.

The V call is TRBV18, the J call TRBJ1-1; D might be TRBD1 (5 bases). Trimming cost V 3 bases and J 1 base, with 12 bases left between them. CDR1 and CDR2 from the germline V gene are KGHSH and LQKENI. CDR3 length equals 15 residues. CDR3: CASSPDRTTNTEAFF. DNA for the CDR3: TGTGCCAGCTCACCGGACCGGACAACGAACACTGAAGCTTTCTTT. Variable domain in full (rest from reference TRBV18 and TRBJ1-1): NAGVMQNPRHLVRRRGQEARLRCSPMKGHSHVYWYRQLPEEGLKFMVYLQKENIIDESGMPKERFSAEFPKEGPSILRIQQVVRGDSAAYFCASSPDRTTNTEAFFGQGTRLTVV.

This clone occurred a few times. The rearrangement uses TRBV5-8 and TRBJ2-1; D is unresolved. Germline CDR1 is SGHTS and CDR2 is YDEGEE. The CDR3 spans 11 residues. The V end lost 4 bases, the J end lost 8 bases, and 7 bases lay between the germline ends. The CDR3 region has the DNA TGTGCCAGCAGCCGGGTGGATGAGCAGTTCTTC. It codes for CASSRVDEQFF.

This clone appeared a single time. The chain joins TRBV11-2 to TRBJ1-4; D not certain. The length of the CDR3 is 15 residues. V was trimmed by 5 bases and J by 3 bases, leaving 13 bases between them. CDR1 and CDR2 (germline): SGHAT, FQNNGV. The CDR3 coding sequence is TGTGCCAGCAGCCCCCGTGGAGGACCTAATGAAAAACTGTTTTTT. Residues: CASSPRGGPNEKLFF.

The chain recombines TRBV4-2 with TRBJ2-4, with 9 bases identical to TRBD2. Germline V gene sequence: CDR1 LGHNA, CDR2 YNFKEQ. This CDR3 is 19 amino acids long. V trimming: 1 base; J trimming: 1 base; junction bases outside the gene matches: 11. The CDR3 nucleotides read TGTGCCAGCAGCCAAGCTATAGGCGGGGGGGCCGGGGCCAAAAACATTCAGTACTTC. It translates to CASSQAIGGGAGAKNIQYF.

This clone was detected only once. The chain joins TRBV7-9 to TRBJ2-3; a weak D match, TRBD2 (6 bases). In germline, CDR1 is SEHNR, CDR2 FQNEAQ (reference sequence). The V and J ends lost 5 bases and 1 base respectively, with 16 bases between them. This CDR3 spans 16 amino acids. The CDR3 nucleotides read TGTGCCAGCAGCGCTAGCAAGGGACTCGGCACAGATACGCAGTATTTT. Its translation: CASSASKGLGTDTQYF. The whole variable domain, filled in from reference TRBV7-9 and TRBJ2-3, reads DTGVSQNPRHKITKRGQNVTFRCDPISEHNRLYWYRQTLGQGPEFLTYFQNEAQLEKSRLLSDRFSAERPKGSFSTLEIQRTEQGDSAMYLCASSASKGLGTDTQYFGPGTRLTVL.

The CDR3 here is CASKTGDIGLNTEAFF. The CDR3 coding sequence is TGTGCCAGCAAAACAGGGGACATCGGGTTGAACACTGAAGCTTTCTTT. The V and J genes are TRBV19 and TRBJ1-1; 7 bases are shared with TRBD1. CDR1 is LNHDA and CDR2 is SQIVND in the germline V gene (reference sequence). V was clipped by 9 bases and J by 0 bases; unmatched bases: 13. This CDR3 has 16 amino acids.

This clone was found a few times. This chain connects TRBV9 to TRBJ2-1; perhaps TRBD1 as D (6 bases). The CDR3 has 16 residues. V was pared by 3 bases and J by 0 bases, with 13 bases between. Looked up from germline, CDR1 is SGDLS and CDR2 is YYNGEE. CDR3 in DNA: TGTGCCAGCAGCGCAGGTGGACAGAGCTCCTACAATGAGCAGTTCTTC. As protein: CASSAGGQSSYNEQFF.

The chain joins TRBV7-3 to TRBJ2-1; D possibly corresponds to TRBD1 (7 bases). With 5 bases removed from V and 10 bases from J, the gap between germline ends came to 12 bases. Per the germline V gene, CDR1 is SGHTA and CDR2 is FQGTGA. The length of the CDR3 is 12 residues. This CDR3 is CASSPSGGEQFF. Written as DNA, the CDR3 is TGTGCCAGCAGCCCCTCAGGGGGGGAGCAGTTCTTC.